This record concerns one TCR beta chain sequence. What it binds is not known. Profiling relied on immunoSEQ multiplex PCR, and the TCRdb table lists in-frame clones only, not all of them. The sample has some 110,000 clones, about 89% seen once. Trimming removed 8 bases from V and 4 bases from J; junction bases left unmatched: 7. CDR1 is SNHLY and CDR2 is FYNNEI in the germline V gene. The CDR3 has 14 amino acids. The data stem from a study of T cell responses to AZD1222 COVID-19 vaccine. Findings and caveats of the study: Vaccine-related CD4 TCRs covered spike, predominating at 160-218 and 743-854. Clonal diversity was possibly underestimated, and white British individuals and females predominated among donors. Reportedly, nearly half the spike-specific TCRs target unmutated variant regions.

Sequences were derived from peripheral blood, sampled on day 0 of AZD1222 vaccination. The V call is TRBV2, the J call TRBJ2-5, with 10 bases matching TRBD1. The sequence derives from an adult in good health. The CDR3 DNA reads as TGTGCCAGCGGAATCGACAGGGGGCCAGAGACCCAGTACTTC. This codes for CASGIDRGPETQYF.